The subject of this entry is one T cell receptor (beta chain). This record belongs to a study of cytomegalovirus exposure and HLA in healthy donors. The PCR employed 60 Vbeta primers together with 13 Jbeta primers. TCRdb's copy holds only in-frame clones and misses some; the assay was immunoSEQ multiplex PCR. The table shows under 130,000 clones, with 60% to 85% occurring only once. Unmatched junction bases numbered 12, after V lost 3 bases and J lost 4 bases. There are 15 residues in the CDR3. The germline CDR1 and CDR2 sequences are GTSNPN and SVGIG (reference sequence). This rearrangement joins TRBV30 to TRBJ2-7, with TRBD1 matching 7 bases. The source material was PBMCs. The sequence came from a male donor in good health and CMV-seronegative. The CDR3 region is CAWSPLGTANYEQYF. The DNA for the CDR3 is TGTGCCTGGAGCCCCCTAGGGACAGCCAATTACGAGCAGTACTTC.